These 30 T cell receptor beta chains came from one sample sequenced in a study of CD8 T cells in Susac syndrome. With random hexamers, roughly 0.45 to 1 ug RNA was reverse transcribed. MiXCR, applied by TCRdb to the immunoSEQ multiplex PCR reads, yields one record per CDR3 protein. The table shows about 290,000 distinct CDR3 sequences, with around 91% occurring only once. Specimen: CD8+ T cells from PBMCs. The receptors come from a human donor with multiple sclerosis.

The rearrangement joins TRBV5-4 to TRBJ2-1; 16 nucleotides line up with TRBD2. The trim removed 4 bases at V and 9 bases at J, leaving 4 bases unmatched. Germline CDR1 is SGHNT and CDR2 is YYREEE (reference sequence). The CDR3 loop spans 15 amino acids. CDR3 in amino acids: CASSAGLAGGGEQFF. CDR3 coding DNA: TGTGCCAGCAGCGCGGGACTAGCGGGAGGGGGTGAGCAGTTCTTC.

In nucleotides, the CDR3 is TGTGCCAGCACCCAAGTAGGTTCCTACAATGAGCAGTTCTTC. Its protein is CASTQVGSYNEQFF. The chain has TRBV6-5 and TRBJ2-1; D unresolved. CDR3 length equals 14 residues. Germline CDR1 reads MNHEY; CDR2 reads SVGAGI. Trimming cost V 7 bases and J 1 base, with 11 bases left between them.

This sequence joins TRBV4-2 and TRBJ2-7; 9 nucleotides agree with TRBD1. Germline V lookup: CDR1 LGHNA, CDR2 YNFKEQ. The CDR3 is 17 residues long. V gave up 1 base and J gave up 2 bases; unmatched junction bases: 9. CDR3 in amino acids: CASSQGERDRVPYEQYF. The DNA for the CDR3 is TGTGCCAGCAGCCAAGGCGAACGGGACAGGGTCCCCTACGAGCAGTACTTC.

The chain recombines TRBV18 with TRBJ2-3, with a weak D call TRBD2 (6 bases). V lost 4 bases and J lost 6, with 17 bases in between. The CDR3 contains 15 residues. Germline assignment: CDR1 KGHSH and CDR2 LQKENI. The CDR3 protein is CASSLGGVPSDTQYF. For the CDR3, the DNA is TGTGCCAGCTCACTCGGGGGAGTACCTTCGGATACGCAGTATTTT.

The genes are TRBV6-2 or TRBV6-3 and TRBJ2-7; D unclear. Germline CDR1 and CDR2: MNHEY and SVGEGT. This CDR3 spans 12 amino acids. Deletions cut 7 bases from V and 4 bases from J, with 11 bases between. The CDR3 nucleotides read TGTGCCAGCAACAACGACCCGTACGAGCAGTACTTC. It encodes CASNNDPYEQYF.

In this sample, this clonotype turned up a few times. The chain carries TRBV6-5 and TRBJ1-5; 9 bases are a match to TRBD1. J gave up 0 bases and V 4 bases, and 4 bases lay outside the gene matches. The CDR3 loop spans 16 amino acids. The germline gives CDR1 MNHEY, CDR2 SVGAGI. The CDR3 region has the DNA TGTGCCAGCAGTTGGGACAGGGCCTATAGCAATCAGCCCCAGCATTTT. This translates into CASSWDRAYSNQPQHF.

This sequence joins TRBV9 and TRBJ2-7; D is undetermined. V was clipped by 5 bases and J by 0 bases, with 12 bases between them. Germline CDR1 reads SGDLS; CDR2 reads YYNGEE. This CDR3 spans 14 amino acids. The CDR3 region is CASSQRTHSYEQYF. The CDR3 nucleotides are TGTGCCAGCAGTCAGAGGACCCACTCCTACGAGCAGTACTTC.

The chain employs TRBV27 and TRBJ2-1; possibly TRBD2 for D (6 bases). The CDR3 has 17 amino acids. CDR1 and CDR2 (germline): MNHEY, SMNVEV (reference sequence). V was cut by 7 bases and J by 8 bases, with 27 bases left in between. CDR3 coding DNA: TGTGCCAGCACGGATAAAGCCAGGGAGGTGTCAGTCGATGAGCAGTTCTTC. Protein: CASTDKAREVSVDEQFF.

This chain connects TRBV5-4 to TRBJ2-1, with D possibly TRBD1 on 6 matching bases. The CDR3 sequence is 14 residues long. Trimming took 0 bases from V and 5 from J, leaving 9 bases between them. Germline assignment: CDR1 SGHNT and CDR2 YYREEE (reference sequence). The DNA for the CDR3 is TGTGCCAGCAGCTTGGAGACAGGCCACAATGAGCAGTTCTTC. Translated, it gives CASSLETGHNEQFF.

The chain combines TRBV19 with TRBJ2-1; 10 nucleotides align to TRBD1. Germline CDR1 and CDR2: LNHDA and SQIVND (reference sequence). The CDR3 is 16 amino acids. Germline trimming cut 5 bases from V and 4 bases from J; bases unmatched to any gene: 8. Here the CDR3 DNA reads TGTGCCAGTAGTCCATTCGGGACAGGGGTATACAATGAGCAGTTCTTC. Translation: CASSPFGTGVYNEQFF.

This chain links TRBV6-6 with TRBJ2-7; D unclear. Deletions cut 2 bases from V and 5 bases from J, with 7 bases between. The CDR3 extends over 12 amino acids. CDR1 is MNHNY, CDR2 SVGAGI, per germline (reference sequence). The CDR3 sequence is CASSYDIDEQYF. The CDR3 coding sequence is TGTGCCAGCAGTTACGACATCGACGAGCAGTACTTC.

This clonotype was seen only once. The rearrangement joins TRBV5-6 to TRBJ2-1; TRBD2 matches at 10 bases. Germline CDR1 and CDR2: SGHDT and YYEEEE. Trimming took 3 bases from V and 0 from J; bases not matched to a gene: 3. The CDR3 is 16 residues long. CDR3 amino acids: CASSYPSGSSYNEQFF. The CDR3 nucleotides are TGTGCCAGCAGCTACCCTAGCGGGAGCTCCTACAATGAGCAGTTCTTC.

The chain carries TRBV29-1 and TRBJ1-1, with unresolved D. The germline CDR1 and CDR2 sequences are SQVTM and ANQGSEA. Trimming took off 7 bases at V and 2 bases at J, with 11 bases between the two ends. The CDR3 runs 12 residues. CDR3 nucleotide sequence: TGCAGCGCGGGCCCAGTTAACACTGAAGCTTTCTTT. Its protein is CSAGPVNTEAFF.

The V gene is TRBV14, the J gene TRBJ1-6; no definite D call. V was cut by 2 bases and J by 14 bases, with 13 bases left in between. CDR1 and CDR2 (germline): SGHDN, FVKESK. The CDR3 is 13 amino acids. CDR3 sequence: CASSQLLSEALHF. The CDR3 DNA follows: TGTGCCAGCAGCCAACTGCTAAGTGAGGCCCTCCACTTT. Combining the CDR3 with reference TRBV14 and TRBJ1-6 gives the whole variable domain EAGVTQFPSHSVIEKGQTVTLRCDPISGHDNLYWYRRVMGKEIKFLLHFVKESKQDESGMPNNRFLAERTGGTYSTLKVQPAELEDSGVYFCASSQLLSEALHFGNGTRLTVT.

The chain recombines TRBV12-3 or TRBV12-4 with TRBJ1-5, with a possible D match to TRBD1 (5 bases). Trimming pared 3 bases from V and 4 bases from J, leaving 25 bases between. The CDR3 has 19 residues. CDR3 in amino acids: CASSFRVGQGKSENQPQHF. The CDR3 DNA reads as TGTGCCAGCAGTTTTCGGGTGGGGCAGGGTAAATCGGAGAATCAGCCCCAGCATTTT.

Concerning this clonotype: The junction and the germline gene differ at one end; a read error may be behind it. The gene calls are TRBV19 and TRBJ2-1; 9 bases fit TRBD1. This CDR3 has 11 residues. Germline CDR1 LNHDA, CDR2 SQIVND (reference sequence). The CDR3 protein is CASSAGQGLVF. In DNA, the CDR3 is TGTGCCAGTAGTGCCGGACAGGGGTTGGTCTTC.

The chain carries TRBV28 and TRBJ2-7; D gene ambiguous. The germline V gene encodes CDR1 MDHEN and CDR2 SYDVKM. The V end lost 7 bases, the J end lost 4 bases, and 14 bases lay between the germline ends. The CDR3 has 13 amino acids. This CDR3 reads CASTEGQDYEQYF. In DNA form, the CDR3 reads TGTGCCAGCACCGAAGGCCAGGATTACGAGCAGTACTTC. Combining the CDR3 with reference TRBV28 and TRBJ2-7 gives the whole variable domain DVKVTQSSRYLVKRTGEKVFLECVQDMDHENMFWYRQDPGLGLRLIYFSYDVKMKEKGDIPEGYSVSREKKERFSLILESASTNQTSMYLCASTEGQDYEQYFGPGTRLTVT.

This clonotype appeared a single time. The gene calls are TRBV12-3 or TRBV12-4 and TRBJ2-5, with D perhaps assigned TRBD1 or TRBD2 (7 bases each). V was shortened by 5 bases and J by 5 bases, with 18 bases between the two germline ends. CDR3 length: 15 amino acids. The CDR3 spells CASSPQGGAGETQYF. The CDR3 region has the DNA TGTGCCAGCAGTCCCCAGGGGGGGGCGGGGGAGACCCAGTACTTC.

V gene TRBV12-3 or TRBV12-4 combines with J gene TRBJ1-2; possible D gene TRBD1, 5 bases. The length of the CDR3 is 14 residues. V gave up 4 bases and J gave up 4 bases, with 13 bases separating them. CDR3 bases: TGTGCCAGCAGTTCGAGTGGGGGGAGCTATGGCTACACCTTC. It codes for CASSSSGGSYGYTF.

This chain uses TRBV6-1 with TRBJ2-7; tentatively, D is TRBD1 or TRBD2 (5 bases each). CDR1 is MNHNS and CDR2 is SASEGT in the germline V gene. Between the trimmed V and J ends, which lost 7 bases and 5 bases, there was a span of 15 bases. The CDR3 has 13 amino acids. CDR3 DNA sequence: TGTGCCAGCACCCTCCCCGGGACGGACGAGCAGTACTTC. Protein sequence: CASTLPGTDEQYF.

The chain joins TRBV11-1 to TRBJ2-5; D call uncertain. The CDR3 runs 14 residues. With 3 bases removed from V and 1 base from J, the gap between germline ends came to 9 bases. CDR1 and CDR2 (germline): SGHAT, FQDESV (reference sequence). CDR3 in DNA: TGTGCCAGCAGCTTGGTAGATATCCAAGAGACCCAGTACTTC. Residues: CASSLVDIQETQYF.

This clonotype was recorded once. This chain uses TRBV2 with TRBJ2-3, with 8 bases that match TRBD1. Germline V gene sequence: CDR1 SNHLY, CDR2 FYNNEI. The CDR3 has 14 amino acids. V shed 2 bases, J shed 4 bases, and the junction held 2 bases outside the gene matches. CDR3 amino acids: CASSERTGPDTQYF. DNA for the CDR3: TGTGCCAGCAGTGAACGGACAGGGCCAGATACGCAGTATTTT.

This sequence joins TRBV7-9 and TRBJ2-6, with 10 bases aligning to TRBD2. Trimming cost V 2 bases and J 2 bases; bases outside gene matches: 6. The CDR3 covers 18 residues. Looked up from germline, CDR1 is SEHNR and CDR2 is FQNEAQ (reference sequence). The CDR3 is CASSLPASGRAGANVLTF. In DNA form, the CDR3 reads TGTGCCAGCAGCTTACCGGCTAGCGGGAGAGCTGGGGCCAACGTCCTGACTTTC.

The chain recombines TRBV27 with TRBJ2-3, with 13 bases aligning to TRBD2. The J segment lost 9 bases and the V segment lost 5 bases, leaving 11 bases of the junction unmatched. CDR1 MNHEY and CDR2 SMNVEV come from the germline V gene (reference sequence). This CDR3 contains 16 residues. As DNA, the CDR3 is TGTGCCAGCAGTCACTTACTAGCGGGAGGGCCCGACACGCAGTATTTT. It codes for CASSHLLAGGPDTQYF.

Worth noting for this clonotype: Compared with germline, one end of the junction differs, possibly owing to a read error. This sequence joins TRBV28 and TRBJ2-3; 7 positions match TRBD1. Germline V gene lookup returns CDR1 MDHEN and CDR2 SYDVKM. This CDR3 has 11 residues. The CDR3 loop reads CASRRTGTQYF. The CDR3 nucleotides read TGTGCCAGCAGGCGGACAGGTACGCAGTATTTT. The whole variable domain, remainder taken from reference TRBV28 and TRBJ2-3, is DVKVTQSSRYLVKRTGEKVFLECVQDMDHENMFWYRQDPGLGLRLIYFSYDVKMKEKGDIPEGYSVSREKKERFSLILESASTNQTSMYLCASRRTGTQYFGPGTRLTVL.

This chain joins TRBV4-2 and TRBJ2-6; 7 bases are shared with TRBD1. V lost 0 bases to trimming and J lost 0 bases; unmatched junction nucleotides: 5. The CDR3 sequence is 18 residues long. Germline CDR1 reads LGHNA; CDR2 reads YNFKEQ. The CDR3 DNA follows: TGTGCCAGCAGCCAAGATGGGACAGCGAGCTCTGGGGCCAACGTCCTGACTTTC. Protein sequence: CASSQDGTASSGANVLTF.

CDR3 loop: CASSVVGQGAQPQHF. The CDR3 region has the DNA TGTGCCAGCAGTGTGGTAGGACAGGGGGCCCAGCCCCAGCATTTT. This chain connects TRBV2 to TRBJ1-5; 11 nucleotides match TRBD1. V was pared by 4 bases and J by 7 bases, with 6 bases of the junction left unmatched. Germline assignment: CDR1 SNHLY and CDR2 FYNNEI. This CDR3 has 15 amino acids.

V gene TRBV16 combines with J gene TRBJ1-4; D uncertain. The ends were cut back, 1 base at V and 5 bases at J, with 11 bases in the middle. The CDR3 consists of 15 residues. Per the germline V gene, CDR1 is KGHSY and CDR2 is FQNENV. The chain's CDR3 is CASSQYEGKNEKLFF. The CDR3 DNA reads TGTGCCAGCAGCCAATATGAAGGGAAGAATGAAAAACTGTTTTTT.

This clonotype was recorded once. The chain has TRBV7-9 and TRBJ2-7; 10 bases are a match to TRBD2. V lost 4 bases and J lost 3; bases outside the gene matches: 6. The CDR3 runs 15 residues. Germline CDR1 SEHNR, CDR2 FQNEAQ (reference sequence). CDR3 bases: TGTGCCAGCAGCTCCACTCTAGCGGGAGTCTACGAGCAGTACTTC. This translates into CASSSTLAGVYEQYF.

The rearrangement uses TRBV20-1 and TRBJ2-7; the D gene is possibly TRBD2 (6 bases). With 0 bases removed from V and 0 bases from J, the gap between germline ends came to 21 bases. CDR1 is DFQATT and CDR2 is SNEGSKA in the germline V gene (reference sequence). The CDR3 spans 18 residues. The CDR3 region is CSARDTRTLAPTSYEQYF. DNA of the CDR3: TGCAGTGCTAGAGATACACGGACGCTAGCGCCAACCTCCTACGAGCAGTACTTC.